A single sample is the source of the 10 T cell receptor beta chains below, sequenced in a study of blood T cell repertoires in COVID-19. TCRdb's table, derived via immunoSEQ multiplex PCR, lists solely in-frame clones and lacks some. Among 200,000 to 250,000 clones, roughly 91% were seen once, and the ten largest hold around 4%. The sequenced material came from PBMCs or T cells enriched from blood (not recorded which). The receptors originated from a woman in her 30s who had recovered from COVID-19.

V is TRBV7-8 and J is TRBJ1-1, with a weak D call TRBD1 (6 bases). CDR1 and CDR2 (germline): SGHVS, FQNEAQ. The length of the CDR3 is 17 residues. Trimming took off 5 bases at V and 8 bases at J, with 27 bases between the two ends. CDR3 sequence (DNA): TGTGCCAGCAGCCCGAGGACAGCTTGGCTGGAAATCCTCGAAGCTTTCTTT. This gives the protein CASSPRTAWLEILEAFF.

This sequence joins TRBV6-4 and TRBJ1-1; possible D gene TRBD1, 6 bases. In germline, CDR1 is MRHNA, CDR2 SNTAGT. The CDR3 runs 14 residues. Trimming pared 5 bases from V and 4 bases from J, leaving 14 bases between. The DNA for the CDR3 is TGTGCCAGCAGTCGACAGGTTGGGGCCACTGAAGCTTTCTTT. Translation: CASSRQVGATEAFF.

The chain uses TRBV7-2 and TRBJ1-5; TRBD1 matches at 10 bases. The V gene's germline CDR1 is SGHTA and CDR2 FQGNSA. J gave up 7 bases and V 4 bases, and 7 bases lay outside the gene matches. This CDR3 region has 15 residues. CDR3 DNA sequence: TGTGCCAGCAGCTCGGGACAGGGGATGTCCCAGCCCCAGCATTTT. As protein: CASSSGQGMSQPQHF.

The chain is built from TRBV30 and TRBJ2-7; 14 nucleotides agree with TRBD2. Trimming took 2 bases from V and 3 from J; bases not matched to a gene: 9. The CDR3 is made up of 17 amino acids. CDR1 is GTSNPN and CDR2 is SVGIG in the germline V gene (reference sequence). The CDR3 sequence is CAWSLSTTSGRGYEQYF. CDR3 nucleotide sequence: TGTGCCTGGAGTCTCTCTACGACTAGCGGGAGGGGCTACGAGCAGTACTTC.

The chain uses TRBV28 and TRBJ1-1; no clear D. V was trimmed by 3 bases and J by 2 bases, leaving 7 bases between them. CDR3 size: 13 residues. Germline lookup yields CDR1 MDHEN and CDR2 SYDVKM. Here the CDR3 DNA reads TGTGCCAGCAGTTTGAGGATCAACACTGAAGCTTTCTTT. It encodes CASSLRINTEAFF.

The chain links TRBV6-5 to TRBJ1-2; TRBD1 aligns across 9 bases. CDR1 MNHEY and CDR2 SVGAGI come from the germline V gene. V lost 5 bases to trimming and J lost 8 bases; unmatched junction nucleotides: 3. There are 12 residues in the CDR3. CDR3 DNA: TGTGCCAGCAGTCGGACAGGGGACGGCTACACCTTC. Translating gives CASSRTGDGYTF.

The genes are TRBV9 and TRBJ2-7, with unresolved D. The germline V gene encodes CDR1 SGDLS and CDR2 YYNGEE. The CDR3 is 13 residues long. V was trimmed by 4 bases and J by 7 bases, leaving 15 bases between them. The CDR3 loop reads CASSPDIGQEQYF. CDR3 bases: TGTGCCAGCAGCCCAGATATTGGCCAGGAGCAGTACTTC.

The rearrangement joins TRBV19 to TRBJ1-1; 7 positions agree with TRBD1. V dropped 6 bases and J dropped 1; count of bases not matched to a gene: 5. The CDR3 spans 14 residues. Germline CDR1 reads LNHDA; CDR2 reads SQIVND (reference sequence). This chain's CDR3 is CASRYRGENTEAFF. The DNA of the CDR3 is TGTGCCAGTAGATACAGGGGCGAGAACACTGAAGCTTTCTTT.

The chain employs TRBV5-1 and TRBJ2-7; D gene unclear. The germline V gene has CDR1 SGHRS and CDR2 YFSETQ. The ends were cut back, 3 bases at V and 7 bases at J, with 17 bases in the middle. The CDR3 consists of 14 residues. The CDR3 sequence: CASSSTSLVGEQYF. The CDR3 coding sequence is TGCGCCAGCAGCTCGACCTCGTTGGTCGGGGAGCAGTACTTC.

This clone was counted a single time. The chain joins TRBV5-1 to TRBJ2-7; 11 bases agree with TRBD2. V shed 0 bases and J 3 bases; nucleotides not matched to a gene: 8. CDR3 length: 17 residues. Germline values: CDR1 SGHRS, CDR2 YFSETQ. The CDR3 region is CASSLGGTSGFLYEQYF. In DNA, the CDR3 is TGCGCCAGCAGCTTGGGCGGGACTAGCGGATTCCTCTACGAGCAGTACTTC.